The 25 T cell receptor beta chains below were found in one sample sequenced in a study of a mutant IDH1 vaccine in newly diagnosed glioma. Indicated time point: baseline, week 1 (first vaccination visit). Stated treatment: pre-vaccination baseline after standard-of-care therapy. Data came from immunoSEQ multiplex PCR; TCRdb stores just in-frame clones and leaves some out. The table lists about 36,000 clones, around 90% of them singletons. Specimen: PBMCs, collected from a glioma patient treated with radiotherapy, temozolomide or both. All receptors derive from a man aged 18 to 29 with glioma.

This chain links TRBV5-4 with TRBJ2-1; the match to TRBD2 covers 7 bases. This CDR3 contains 17 residues. The junction had 8 bases not matched to a gene; V was cut back by 0 bases and J by 2 bases. Germline CDR1 reads SGHNT; CDR2 reads YYREEE (reference sequence). The CDR3 here is CASSLGLSSGAYNEQFF. The CDR3 nucleotides are TGTGCCAGCAGCTTGGGCTTGTCTAGCGGAGCCTACAATGAGCAGTTCTTC.

The chain combines TRBV28 with TRBJ1-5; TRBD1 aligns across 10 bases. The germline CDR1 and CDR2 sequences are MDHEN and SYDVKM. V was clipped by 1 base and J by 2 bases; unmatched bases: 5. CDR3 length: 17 residues. CDR3 residues: CASSLSGTGDRNQPQHF. The CDR3 region has the DNA TGTGCCAGCAGTTTATCCGGGACAGGGGACCGCAATCAGCCCCAGCATTTT. Combining the CDR3 with reference TRBV28 and TRBJ1-5 gives the whole variable domain DVKVTQSSRYLVKRTGEKVFLECVQDMDHENMFWYRQDPGLGLRLIYFSYDVKMKEKGDIPEGYSVSREKKERFSLILESASTNQTSMYLCASSLSGTGDRNQPQHFGDGTRLSIL.

This sequence joins TRBV9 and TRBJ2-2; D possibly corresponds to TRBD1 (5 bases). The CDR3 consists of 14 residues. The V and J ends lost 3 bases and 3 bases respectively, with 9 bases between them. In germline, CDR1 is SGDLS, CDR2 YYNGEE. The CDR3 nucleotides are TGTGCCAGCAGCGCCAGACAGTACACCGGGGAGCTGTTTTTT. Encoded protein: CASSARQYTGELFF.

This sequence joins TRBV6-1 and TRBJ1-1, with 7 nucleotides matching TRBD1. CDR1 is MNHNS, CDR2 SASEGT, per germline. The CDR3 is 13 residues long. The V segment lost 9 bases and the J segment 1 base; nucleotides outside the gene matches: 5. CDR3 DNA sequence: TGTGCCAGTTTTCACAGGGGGAACACTGAAGCTTTCTTT. It is translated as CASFHRGNTEAFF.

V is TRBV7-2 and J is TRBJ1-6; 11 bases are shared with TRBD1. The CDR3 sequence is 15 residues long. The V segment lost 4 bases and the J segment 10 bases; nucleotides outside the gene matches: 6. CDR1 is SGHTA and CDR2 is FQGNSA in the germline V gene. Here the CDR3 reads CASSSDRGQISPLHF. The CDR3 nucleotides are TGTGCCAGCAGCTCGGACAGGGGGCAAATATCACCCCTCCACTTT.

The chain employs TRBV5-6 and TRBJ1-1; no firm D call. Germline CDR1 is SGHDT and CDR2 is YYEEEE. The CDR3 consists of 14 residues. Trimming left V 5 bases short and J 7 bases short, with 18 bases between. The CDR3 region is CASSVATGSYEAFF. The DNA of the CDR3 is TGTGCCAGCAGTGTGGCGACGGGGAGCTATGAAGCTTTCTTT.

The chain uses TRBV2 and TRBJ2-7; TRBD2 might be the D (6 bases). Per the germline V gene, CDR1 is SNHLY and CDR2 is FYNNEI. The CDR3 is 14 residues long. Trimming removed 3 bases at V and 3 bases at J, with 12 bases between. The CDR3 DNA follows: TGTGCCAGCAGTGAGGCGGGGAAATACTACGAGCAGTACTTC. This gives the protein CASSEAGKYYEQYF.

The chain is built from TRBV18 and TRBJ2-7; TRBD2 agrees at 10 bases. This CDR3 spans 16 amino acids. Trimming took 3 bases from V and 4 from J; bases not matched to a gene: 9. From germline, CDR1 is KGHSH and CDR2 LQKENI. Here the CDR3 DNA reads TGTGCCAGCTCACCGTATGGGGCTAGCGGGAGTTACGAGCAGTACTTC. Protein: CASSPYGASGSYEQYF.

The chain joins TRBV28 to TRBJ1-1; D is perhaps TRBD1 (5 bases). Germline V lookup: CDR1 MDHEN, CDR2 SYDVKM. Trimming removed 6 bases at V and 1 base at J, with 18 bases between. The CDR3 runs 16 residues. CDR3 DNA: TGTGCCAGCAGCTTAGATGGGGGTGTCGGGAACACTGAAGCTTTCTTT. Translating it yields CASSLDGGVGNTEAFF. Together with reference TRBV28 and TRBJ1-1, the CDR3 gives the full variable domain: DVKVTQSSRYLVKRTGEKVFLECVQDMDHENMFWYRQDPGLGLRLIYFSYDVKMKEKGDIPEGYSVSREKKERFSLILESASTNQTSMYLCASSLDGGVGNTEAFFGQGTRLTVV.

The genes are TRBV29-1 and TRBJ2-1; D remains unclear. This CDR3 has 15 residues. Germline V lookup: CDR1 SQVTM, CDR2 ANQGSEA. V lost 6 bases and J lost 0, with 15 bases in between. This CDR3 is CSVLGVTSSYNEQFF. The CDR3 nucleotides read TGCAGCGTCCTGGGCGTGACGAGCTCCTACAATGAGCAGTTCTTC.

This clone has only one observation. The chain links TRBV7-9 to TRBJ1-3, with 7 bases matching TRBD1. The CDR3 has 16 amino acids. Per the germline V gene, CDR1 is SEHNR and CDR2 is FQNEAQ (reference sequence). V shed 5 bases, J shed 4 bases, and the junction held 11 bases outside the gene matches. The CDR3 is CASSLSEGTEGNTIYF. The CDR3 DNA sequence: TGTGCCAGCAGCCTAAGCGAGGGGACAGAGGGAAACACCATATATTTT.

The V and J genes are TRBV9 and TRBJ1-5; D is undetermined. CDR3 length: 13 residues. Germline-derived CDR1 and CDR2 are SGDLS and YYNGEE. V was clipped by 0 bases and J by 0 bases, with 1 base between them. CDR3 residues: CASSVGSNQPQHF. The DNA for the CDR3 is TGTGCCAGCAGCGTAGGTAGCAATCAGCCCCAGCATTTT.

This rearrangement joins TRBV30 to TRBJ2-4; D may be TRBD2 (6 bases). This CDR3 has 14 residues. Germline CDR1 is GTSNPN and CDR2 is SVGIG (reference sequence). V lost 2 bases, J lost 10 bases, and 18 bases lay in between. The CDR3 protein is CAWSPTSTSGIQYF. Here the CDR3 DNA reads TGTGCCTGGAGTCCAACTAGCACCTCGGGGATTCAGTACTTC.

V and J are TRBV27 and TRBJ2-2, with D perhaps TRBD2 (6 bases). This CDR3 is 15 amino acids long. Trimming removed 6 bases from V and 4 bases from J, with 15 bases in between. Looked up from germline, CDR1 is MNHEY and CDR2 is SMNVEV (reference sequence). In DNA, the CDR3 is TGTGCCAGCAGATTTAGTCTAGCGCCCACCGGGGAGCTGTTTTTT. This sequence encodes CASRFSLAPTGELFF.

The CDR3 here is CASSIDSRGNQPQHF. CDR3 bases: TGTGCCAGTAGTATTGATTCGAGAGGGAATCAGCCCCAGCATTTT. The chain recombines TRBV19 with TRBJ1-5; D is undetermined. This CDR3 is 15 amino acids long. Germline V gives CDR1 LNHDA, CDR2 SQIVND (reference sequence). Trimming stripped 3 bases from V and 4 bases from J, with 13 bases between.

This clone was seen only once. The rearrangement links TRBV7-6 to TRBJ1-5, with D unresolved. Germline V lookup: CDR1 SGHVS, CDR2 FNYEAQ. This CDR3 is 13 amino acids long. V lost 1 base and J lost 5, with 6 bases in between. Written as DNA, the CDR3 is TGTGCCAGCAGCTTAGGGAACGATCAGCCCCAGCATTTT. It yields the protein CASSLGNDQPQHF.

This clone appeared a single time. The J gene is TRBJ2-3, the V gene TRBV9; TRBD2 matches at 7 bases. The V gene end was trimmed by 0 bases and the J gene end by 4 bases; junction bases not matched to a gene: 5. Germline-derived CDR1 and CDR2 are SGDLS and YYNGEE. This CDR3 has 15 residues. The CDR3 region has the DNA TGTGCCAGCAGCGTAGCACCGGGGGGTGCAGATACGCAGTATTTT. This translates into CASSVAPGGADTQYF.

The gene calls are TRBV15 and TRBJ2-6; D is undetermined. This CDR3 region has 18 residues. The germline V and J ends were trimmed by 0 bases and 0 bases, with 12 bases remaining between them. CDR1 and CDR2 from the germline V gene are LNHNV and YYDKDF (reference sequence). The CDR3 nucleotides read TGTGCCACCAGCAGAGAGGTCGGGCAGGACTCTGGGGCCAACGTCCTGACTTTC. Translated: CATSREVGQDSGANVLTF.

The V gene is TRBV5-1, the J gene TRBJ2-7; 7 nucleotides line up with TRBD2. V lost 3 bases, J lost 6 bases, and 3 bases stayed unmatched. Germline V gene sequence: CDR1 SGHRS, CDR2 YFSETQ. CDR3 size: 12 residues. The CDR3 sequence: CASSWEGLEQYF. The CDR3 DNA reads as TGCGCCAGCAGCTGGGAGGGCCTCGAGCAGTACTTC.

The chain links TRBV5-6 to TRBJ1-1; TRBD1 matches 7 bases. Germline V gene data show CDR1 as SGHDT and CDR2 as YYEEEE. The V segment lost 1 base and the J segment 1 base; nucleotides outside the gene matches: 4. There are 15 residues in the CDR3. The CDR3 region is CASSLLNRGNTEAFF. CDR3 bases: TGTGCCAGCAGCTTGTTAAACAGGGGGAACACTGAAGCTTTCTTT. The full variable domain, in which reference TRBV5-6 and TRBJ1-1 provide the parts outside the CDR3, is DAGVTQSPTHLIKTRGQQVTLRCSPKSGHDTVSWYQQALGQGPQFIFQYYEEEERQRGNFPDRFSGHQFPNYSSELNVNALLLGDSALYLCASSLLNRGNTEAFFGQGTRLTVV.

This chain connects TRBV19 to TRBJ2-5; 12 positions match TRBD2. The CDR3 covers 14 residues. CDR1 is LNHDA and CDR2 is SQIVND in the germline V gene (reference sequence). V shed 6 bases and J 6 bases; nucleotides not matched to a gene: 5. The CDR3 here is CASRLTSGSQTQYF. The DNA for the CDR3 is TGTGCCAGTAGGCTGACTAGCGGGAGCCAGACCCAGTACTTC. The full variable domain, completed using reference TRBV19 and TRBJ2-5, is DGGITQSPKYLFRKEGQNVTLSCEQNLNHDAMYWYRQDPGQGLRLIYYSQIVNDFQKGDIAEGYSVSREKKESFPLTVTSAQKNPTAFYLCASRLTSGSQTQYFGPGTRLLVL.

This clone has a single count. The gene calls are TRBV7-2 and TRBJ1-2; D is undetermined. The CDR3 runs 13 residues. Germline values: CDR1 SGHTA, CDR2 FQGNSA. The germline V and J ends were trimmed by 0 bases and 5 bases, with 7 bases remaining between them. This CDR3 reads CASSLAAPYGYTF. Here the CDR3 DNA reads TGTGCCAGCAGCTTAGCTGCTCCTTATGGCTACACCTTC.

The chain's CDR3 is CASSSTRTEAFF. DNA of the CDR3: TGTGCCAGCAGCTCGACTCGGACTGAAGCTTTCTTT. V gene TRBV7-9 combines with J gene TRBJ1-1; D uncertain. Trimming took off 4 bases at V and 5 bases at J, with 8 bases between the two ends. Germline assignment: CDR1 SEHNR and CDR2 FQNEAQ (reference sequence). The CDR3 has 12 amino acids.

About this clone: The sample has other DNA sequences that encode this CDR3 too. The chain carries TRBV2 and TRBJ1-1, with D uncertain. Deletions cut 6 bases from V and 5 bases from J, with 10 bases between. CDR1 and CDR2 from the germline V gene are SNHLY and FYNNEI. The CDR3 runs to 12 residues. The CDR3 coding sequence is TGTGCCAGCAGGCGGGGAGGAACTGAAGCTTTCTTT. Translated, it gives CASRRGGTEAFF.

This rearrangement joins TRBV4-3 to TRBJ1-6, with TRBD1 matching 7 bases. Germline loops: CDR1 LGHNA, CDR2 YSLEER. V shed 0 bases, J shed 5 bases, and the junction held 7 bases outside the gene matches. CDR3 length: 17 residues. The CDR3 DNA is TGCGCCAGCAGCCAAGACGCCGGGACAGCTGATAATTCACCCCTCCACTTT. Its translation: CASSQDAGTADNSPLHF.